This T cell receptor beta chain was recorded in a study of response to subunit inactivated influenza vaccine. V was pared by 3 bases and J by 3 bases, with 14 bases between. Germline V gives CDR1 MDHEN, CDR2 SYDVKM. The CDR3 covers 15 residues. TCRdb re-derived calls from the RT-PCR reads in MiXCR, one entry per CDR3 protein. The table has about 570,000 distinct CDR3 sequences, approximately 10% seen once. This clonotype has only a few counts. The same data also went into a second study, on T cells expressing NK-cell markers. That report notes: cDNA encoding TCR beta was synthesized via 5'RACE template switching incorporating UMIs. Most of the eight sequenced donors were HCMV-seropositive; one was seronegative. Several experiments added an anti-gamma-delta TCR antibody to sort only alpha-beta TCR T cells. The leading position in the CD3+CD56-NKG2C+ fraction of a few donors also went to these clonotypes. Specificity for HCMV among expanded NKG2C+ T cell clones was not established.

The sequences come from PBMCs from blood, collected on the day of vaccination. V usage is TRBV28 and J usage is TRBJ2-5; D not certain. The sequence was obtained from a man aged 50-59 years who received an inactivated influenza vaccine. The CDR3 nucleotides are TGTGCCAGCAGTTTTGGAAAGAGACTTGAAGAGACCCAGTACTTC. Its protein is CASSFGKRLEETQYF.